These T cell receptor beta chains were read from a single sample in a study of blood T cell repertoires in COVID-19. Data came from immunoSEQ multiplex PCR; TCRdb stores just in-frame clones and leaves some out. The repertoire holds approximately 70,000 clones, with 65% to 80% as singletons. The material sequenced was peripheral blood. The receptors come from a woman in her 50s with acute or convalescent COVID-19. Both conserved end residues are part of each CDR3. A D gene is named only where the DNA matches it firmly. Size values are once, few and many counts, or a class for expanded clones, and some rows have none.

15	TRBV5-5	.	TRBD1	TRBJ2-5	CASTKSTGGSETQYF	TGTGCCAGCACCAAATCGACAGGGGGCTCGGAGACCCAGTACTTC
17	TRBV19	.	TRBD2	TRBJ2-4	CASSIQSTSGPKNIQYF	TGTGCCAGTAGTATCCAGAGCACTAGCGGGCCCAAAAACATTCAGTACTTC
16	TRBV21-1	.	.	TRBJ1-5	CASSKAETGAHQPQHF	TGTGCCAGCAGCAAAGCCGAGACAGGGGCCCATCAGCCCCAGCATTTT
14	TRBV9	few	TRBD1	TRBJ2-7	CASSATGGRHEQYF	TGTGCCAGCAGCGCGACAGGGGGTAGGCACGAGCAGTACTTC
12	TRBV2	.	.	TRBJ2-1	CASSEQGSEQFF	TGTGCCAGCAGTGAACAGGGGTCTGAGCAGTTCTTC
13	TRBV24-1	.	TRBD1	TRBJ1-1	CATSDHGQGEAFF	TGTGCCACCAGTGATCACGGACAGGGTGAAGCTTTCTTT
14	TRBV18	.	.	TRBJ2-1	CASSPPDSSTEQFF	TGTGCCAGCTCACCCCCTGATTCAAGCACTGAGCAGTTCTTC
11	TRBV12-3/TRBV12-4	.	.	TRBJ1-4	CASRGNEKLFF	TGTGCCAGCCGGGGGAATGAAAAACTGTTTTTT
16	TRBV7-7	.	TRBD1	TRBJ1-5	CASSSPVPGGSQPQHF	TGTGCCAGCAGCTCCCCAGTTCCAGGGGGCAGTCAGCCCCAGCATTTT
12	TRBV7-9	.	.	TRBJ2-3	CASSSYTDTQYF	TGTGCCAGCAGCTCGTACACAGATACGCAGTATTTT
13	TRBV29-1	once	.	TRBJ2-7	CSVEVTLGGEQYF	TGCAGCGTTGAAGTCACCTTGGGGGGCGAGCAGTACTTC
13	TRBV30	.	.	TRBJ1-4	CAFQGAYNEKLFF	TGTGCCTTTCAAGGGGCTTACAATGAAAAACTGTTTTTT
12	TRBV18	.	.	TRBJ1-2	CASSEGVYGYTF	TGTGCCAGCTCCGAGGGTGTCTATGGCTACACCTTC
15	TRBV7-8	.	TRBD2	TRBJ2-7	CASSLASSGAYEQYF	TGTGCCAGCAGCTTAGCGTCTAGCGGAGCCTACGAGCAGTACTTC
16	TRBV27	.	.	TRBJ1-5	CASSLYVGDPNQPQHF	TGTGCCAGCAGTTTATACGTAGGGGATCCCAATCAGCCCCAGCATTTT
17	TRBV5-1	.	TRBD2	TRBJ2-1	CASSLDPSGISYNEQFF	TGCGCCAGCAGCTTGGATCCTAGCGGTATTTCCTACAATGAGCAGTTCTTC
14	TRBV20-1	.	.	TRBJ1-2	CSASTGSQKYGYTF	TGCAGTGCTAGTACAGGGAGTCAAAAATATGGCTACACCTTC
17	TRBV27	few	TRBD1	TRBJ1-5	CASSPRGDSYSNQPQHF	TGTGCCAGCAGTCCTAGGGGGGACAGCTATAGCAATCAGCCCCAGCATTTT
14	TRBV10-3	once	.	TRBJ2-3	CAISEDLARDTQYF	TGTGCCATCAGTGAAGATCTAGCAAGAGATACGCAGTATTTT
13	TRBV30	.	TRBD1	TRBJ1-2	CAWSGQGGTGYTF	TGTGCCTGGAGCGGACAGGGCGGGACTGGCTACACCTTC
18	TRBV7-3	.	TRBD2	TRBJ2-2	CASSLILAGYRITGELFF	TGTGCCAGCAGCTTAATACTAGCGGGATATCGTATCACCGGGGAGCTGTTTTTT
15	TRBV4-2	.	.	TRBJ1-2	CASSQESRADYGYTF	TGTGCCAGCAGCCAAGAGTCCAGGGCGGACTATGGCTACACCTTC
13	TRBV7-3	.	TRBD2	TRBJ2-1	CASSTHLAGEQFF	TGTGCCAGCAGCACACATCTAGCGGGGGAGCAGTTCTTC
15	TRBV6-5	.	.	TRBJ1-3	CASSPQRQRGNTIYF	TGTGCCAGCAGCCCCCAACGACAGCGTGGAAACACCATATATTTT
13	TRBV4-2	once	.	TRBJ2-7	CASSQEASYEQYF	TGTGCCAGCAGCCAAGAAGCTTCCTACGAGCAGTACTTC
14	TRBV9	.	.	TRBJ2-3	CASQPGLASDTQYF	TGTGCCAGTCAACCGGGACTTGCGTCAGATACGCAGTATTTT
14	TRBV5-1	.	TRBD1	TRBJ2-3	CASSGGQRTDTQYF	TGCGCCAGCAGCGGGGGACAGCGCACAGATACGCAGTATTTT
12	TRBV7-2	few	.	TRBJ2-1	CASNQRGNEQFF	TGTGCCAGCAACCAAAGGGGTAATGAGCAGTTCTTC
15	TRBV19	.	TRBD1	TRBJ1-5	CASSPRGTGNQPQHF	TGTGCCAGTAGTCCGAGGGGGACAGGGAATCAGCCCCAGCATTTT
11	TRBV2	few	TRBD2	TRBJ2-7	CASSGEGLKLF	TGTGCCAGCAGTGGGGAGGGACTCAAGCTCTTC
15	TRBV4-2	once	TRBD1	TRBJ1-2	CASSRGTGKYYGYTF	TGTGCCAGCAGCCGAGGGACAGGGAAGTACTATGGCTACACCTTC
15	TRBV11-3	.	.	TRBJ2-1	CASSLGSGWNNEQFF	TGTGCCAGCAGCTTAGGGAGCGGGTGGAACAATGAGCAGTTCTTC
14	TRBV2	.	.	TRBJ1-1	CASSEDRMNTEAFF	TGTGCCAGCAGTGAAGATAGAATGAACACTGAAGCTTTCTTT
15	TRBV7-2	few	TRBD1	TRBJ2-7	CASSFQGQGAGEQYF	TGTGCCAGCAGTTTCCAGGGACAGGGGGCTGGCGAGCAGTACTTC
17	TRBV10-3	.	TRBD1	TRBJ1-5	CAISNVDRGKSNQPQHF	TGTGCCATCTCTAACGTGGACAGGGGAAAAAGCAATCAGCCCCAGCATTTT
14	TRBV5-4	.	.	TRBJ2-5	CASSYRDSQETQYF	TGTGCCAGCAGCTACCGGGACTCCCAAGAGACCCAGTACTTC
14	TRBV11-2	.	.	TRBJ1-4	CASSPGTRNEKLFF	TGTGCCAGCAGCCCCGGGACAAGAAATGAAAAACTGTTTTTT
14	TRBV5-1	.	.	TRBJ1-2	CASSLEGGAGGYTF	TGCGCCAGCAGCTTGGAAGGAGGGGCCGGAGGCTACACCTTC
18	TRBV7-9	once	.	TRBJ2-1	CASSLAWAGRISYNEQFF	TGTGCCAGCAGCTTAGCGTGGGCAGGAAGGATTTCCTACAATGAGCAGTTCTTC
15	TRBV6-5	.	TRBD1	TRBJ1-2	CASSTGQGLFYGYTF	TGTGCCAGCAGTACCGGACAGGGCCTATTCTATGGCTACACCTTC
20	TRBV5-1	.	TRBD2	TRBJ2-1	CASSLAGLAGGSNSYNEQFF	TGCGCCAGCAGCTTGGCCGGGCTAGCGGGAGGGTCCAACTCCTACAATGAGCAGTTCTTC
14	TRBV28	.	TRBD1	TRBJ1-5	CASSQDRSNQPQHF	TGTGCCAGCAGCCAGGACAGGAGCAATCAGCCCCAGCATTTT
20	TRBV4-3	.	TRBD2	TRBJ2-3	CASSLEPTSGRAQGTDTQYF	TGCGCCAGCAGTCTTGAACCTACTAGCGGGAGGGCCCAAGGCACAGATACGCAGTATTTT
15	TRBV6-4	.	TRBD2	TRBJ2-1	CASSEASGGEAEQFF	TGTGCCAGCAGTGAGGCTAGCGGGGGGGAGGCGGAGCAGTTCTTC
17	TRBV10-3	few	TRBD2	TRBJ2-4	CAISESLAGVAKNIQYF	TGTGCCATCAGTGAGAGCCTAGCGGGGGTAGCCAAAAACATTCAGTACTTC
14	TRBV27	.	.	TRBJ2-3	CASSLSAGTDTQYF	TGTGCCAGCAGTTTATCGGCCGGCACAGATACGCAGTATTTT
19	TRBV7-8	.	TRBD1	TRBJ2-7	CASSPGAGTGGRTPGEQYF	TGTGCCAGCAGTCCAGGCGCCGGGACAGGGGGCCGAACGCCTGGCGAGCAGTACTTC
14	TRBV3-1/TRBV3-2	.	.	TRBJ1-2	CASSQENRDVGYTF	TGTGCCAGCAGCCAAGAGAACAGGGATGTCGGCTACACCTTC
13	TRBV12-3/TRBV12-4	.	.	TRBJ2-3	CASSLQGTDTQYF	TGTGCCAGCAGTTTACAGGGGACAGATACGCAGTATTTT
14	TRBV2	.	TRBD2	TRBJ2-1	CASSGTSGNNEQFF	TGTGCCAGCAGTGGGACTAGCGGTAACAATGAGCAGTTCTTC
15	TRBV7-9	.	TRBD1	TRBJ2-2	CASSRPGQKTGELFF	TGTGCCAGCAGCCGACCGGGACAGAAGACCGGGGAGCTGTTTTTT